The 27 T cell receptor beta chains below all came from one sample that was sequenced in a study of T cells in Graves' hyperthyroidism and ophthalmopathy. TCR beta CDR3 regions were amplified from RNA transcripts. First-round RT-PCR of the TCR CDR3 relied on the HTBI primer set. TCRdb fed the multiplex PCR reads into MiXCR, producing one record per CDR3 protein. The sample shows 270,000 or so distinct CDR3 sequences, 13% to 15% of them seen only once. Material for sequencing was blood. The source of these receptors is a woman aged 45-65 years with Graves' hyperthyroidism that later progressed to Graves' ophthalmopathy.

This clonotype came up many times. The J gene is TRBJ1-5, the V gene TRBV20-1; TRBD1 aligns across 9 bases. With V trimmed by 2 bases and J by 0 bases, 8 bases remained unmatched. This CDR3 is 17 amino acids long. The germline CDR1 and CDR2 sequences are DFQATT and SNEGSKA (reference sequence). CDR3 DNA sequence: TGCAGTGCTAGAAAGACAGGGGGAAGTTATAGCAATCAGCCCCAGCATTTT. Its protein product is CSARKTGGSYSNQPQHF.

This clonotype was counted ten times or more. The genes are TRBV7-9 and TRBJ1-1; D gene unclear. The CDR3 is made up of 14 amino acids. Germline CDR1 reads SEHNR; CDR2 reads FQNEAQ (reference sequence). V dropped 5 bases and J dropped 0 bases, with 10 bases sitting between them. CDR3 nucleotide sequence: TGTGCCAGCAGCCCTGCGGCGGTGAACACTGAAGCTTTCTTT. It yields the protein CASSPAAVNTEAFF.

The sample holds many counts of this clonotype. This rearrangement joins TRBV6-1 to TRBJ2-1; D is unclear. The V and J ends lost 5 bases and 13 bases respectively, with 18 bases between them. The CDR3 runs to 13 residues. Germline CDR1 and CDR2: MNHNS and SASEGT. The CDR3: CASSRKPYPPQFF. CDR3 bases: TGTGCCAGCAGTAGAAAGCCCTACCCCCCCCAGTTCTTC.

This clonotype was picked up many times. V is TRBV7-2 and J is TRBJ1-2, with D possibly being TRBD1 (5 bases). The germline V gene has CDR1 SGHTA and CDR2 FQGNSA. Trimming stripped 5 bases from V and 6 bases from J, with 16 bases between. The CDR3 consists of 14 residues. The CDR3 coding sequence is TGTGCCAGCAGCGAAGCTACTGACAGAGATGGCTACACCTTC. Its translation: CASSEATDRDGYTF.

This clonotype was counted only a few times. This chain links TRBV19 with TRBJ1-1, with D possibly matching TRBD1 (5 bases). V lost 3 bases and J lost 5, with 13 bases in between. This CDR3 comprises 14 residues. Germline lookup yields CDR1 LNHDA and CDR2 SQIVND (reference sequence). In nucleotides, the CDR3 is TGTGCCAGTAGTATCGCCGGGACGGGGACTGAAGCTTTCTTT. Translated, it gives CASSIAGTGTEAFF.

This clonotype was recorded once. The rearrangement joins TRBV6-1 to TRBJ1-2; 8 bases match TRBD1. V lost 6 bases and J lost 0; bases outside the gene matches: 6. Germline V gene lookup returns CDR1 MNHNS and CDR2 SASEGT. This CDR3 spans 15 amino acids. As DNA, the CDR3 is TGTGCCAGCAGCGAGGACAGGGCCTCTAACTATGGCTACACCTTC. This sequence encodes CASSEDRASNYGYTF.

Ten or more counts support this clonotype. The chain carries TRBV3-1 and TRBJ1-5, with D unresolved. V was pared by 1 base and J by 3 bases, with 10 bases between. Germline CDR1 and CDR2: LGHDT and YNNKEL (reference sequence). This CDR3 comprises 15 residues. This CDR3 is CASSQGRLSNQPQHF. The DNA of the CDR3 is TGTGCCAGCAGCCAAGGCAGACTGTCCAATCAGCCCCAGCATTTT. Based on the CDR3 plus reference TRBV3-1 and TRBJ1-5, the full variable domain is DTAVSQTPKYLVTQMGNDKSIKCEQNLGHDTMYWYKQDSKKFLKIMFSYNNKELIINETVPNRFSPKSPDKAHLNLHINSLELGDSAVYFCASSQGRLSNQPQHFGDGTRLSIL.

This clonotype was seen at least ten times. The CDR3 DNA sequence: TGTGCCATCAGTCCGGGACAGGGGGACGAGCAGTACTTC. Encoded protein: CAISPGQGDEQYF. The chain links TRBV10-3 to TRBJ2-7, with TRBD1 matching over 11 bases. The CDR3 has 13 amino acids. Germline V gene lookup returns CDR1 ENHRY and CDR2 SYGVKD. V shed 5 bases, J shed 5 bases, and the junction held 2 bases outside the gene matches.

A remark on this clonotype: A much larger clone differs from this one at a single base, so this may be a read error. CDR3 loop: CASSPPGWAATEAFF. CDR3 coding DNA: TGTGCCAGCTCACCGCCGGGATGGGCCGCCACTGAAGCTTTCTTT. The genes are TRBV18 and TRBJ1-1; D uncertain. Trimming cost V 3 bases and J 4 bases, with 15 bases left between them. The CDR3 is made up of 15 amino acids. CDR1 and CDR2 from the germline V gene are KGHSH and LQKENI.

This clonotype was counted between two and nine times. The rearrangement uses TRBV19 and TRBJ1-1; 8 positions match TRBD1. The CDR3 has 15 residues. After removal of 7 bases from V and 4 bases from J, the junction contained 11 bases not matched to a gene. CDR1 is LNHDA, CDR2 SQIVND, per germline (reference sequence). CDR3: CASKKTGASSTEAFF. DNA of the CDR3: TGTGCCAGTAAGAAGACAGGGGCTTCTAGCACTGAAGCTTTCTTT.

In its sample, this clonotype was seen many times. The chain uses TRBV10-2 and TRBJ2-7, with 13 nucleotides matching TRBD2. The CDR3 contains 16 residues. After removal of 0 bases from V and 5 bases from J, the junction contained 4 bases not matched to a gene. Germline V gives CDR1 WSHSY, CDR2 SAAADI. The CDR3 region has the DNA TGCGCCAGCAGTGAGTCAGGGACTAGCGGGATCCACGAGCAGTACTTC. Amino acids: CASSESGTSGIHEQYF.

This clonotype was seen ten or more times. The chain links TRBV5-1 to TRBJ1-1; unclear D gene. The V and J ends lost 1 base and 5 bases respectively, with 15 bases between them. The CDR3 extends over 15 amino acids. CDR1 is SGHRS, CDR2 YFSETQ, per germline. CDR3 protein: CASSLSLAPGTEAFF. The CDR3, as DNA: TGCGCCAGCAGCTTGTCCTTAGCCCCGGGAACTGAAGCTTTCTTT. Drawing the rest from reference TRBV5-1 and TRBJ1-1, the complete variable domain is KAGVTQTPRYLIKTRGQQVTLSCSPISGHRSVSWYQQTPGQGLQFLFEYFSETQRNKGNFPGRFSGRQFSNSRSEMNVSTLELGDSALYLCASSLSLAPGTEAFFGQGTRLTVV.

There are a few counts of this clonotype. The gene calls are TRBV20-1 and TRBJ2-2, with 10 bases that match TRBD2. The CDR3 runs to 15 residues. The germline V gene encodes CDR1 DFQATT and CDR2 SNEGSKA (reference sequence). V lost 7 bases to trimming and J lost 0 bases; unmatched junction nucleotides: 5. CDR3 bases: TGCAGTGGCCTAGCGGGAGCAACGAACACCGGGGAGCTGTTTTTT. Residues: CSGLAGATNTGELFF.

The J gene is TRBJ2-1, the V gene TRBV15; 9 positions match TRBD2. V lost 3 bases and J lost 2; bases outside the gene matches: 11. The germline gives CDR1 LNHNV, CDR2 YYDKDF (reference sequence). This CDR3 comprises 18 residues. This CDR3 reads CATSSPKVPSGTYNEQFF. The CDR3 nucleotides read TGTGCCACCAGCAGTCCCAAAGTCCCTAGCGGGACCTACAATGAGCAGTTCTTC.

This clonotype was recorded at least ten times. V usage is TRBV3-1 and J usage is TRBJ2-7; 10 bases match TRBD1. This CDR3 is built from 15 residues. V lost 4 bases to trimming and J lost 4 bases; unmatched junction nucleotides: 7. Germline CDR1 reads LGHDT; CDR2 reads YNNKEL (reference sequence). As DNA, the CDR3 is TGTGCCAGCAGCCGGATGCCGGGACAGGGGTACGAGCAGTACTTC. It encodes CASSRMPGQGYEQYF.

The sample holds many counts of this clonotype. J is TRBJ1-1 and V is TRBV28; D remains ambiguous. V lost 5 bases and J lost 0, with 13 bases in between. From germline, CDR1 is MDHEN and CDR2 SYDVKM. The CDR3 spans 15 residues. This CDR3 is CASSPPDYMNTEAFF. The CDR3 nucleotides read TGTGCCAGCAGTCCTCCCGATTACATGAACACTGAAGCTTTCTTT.

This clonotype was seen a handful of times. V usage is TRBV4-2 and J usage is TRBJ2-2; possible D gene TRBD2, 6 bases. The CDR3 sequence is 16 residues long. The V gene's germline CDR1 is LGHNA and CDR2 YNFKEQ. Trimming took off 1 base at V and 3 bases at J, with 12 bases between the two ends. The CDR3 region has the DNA TGTGCCAGCAGCCAAGGGCAGAGGGAGGACACCGGGGAGCTGTTTTTT. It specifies CASSQGQREDTGELFF.

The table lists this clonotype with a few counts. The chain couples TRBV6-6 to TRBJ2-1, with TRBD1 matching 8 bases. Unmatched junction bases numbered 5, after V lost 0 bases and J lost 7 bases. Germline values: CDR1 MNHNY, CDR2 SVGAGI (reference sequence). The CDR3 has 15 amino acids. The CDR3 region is CASSYSITGGNEQFF. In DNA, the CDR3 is TGTGCCAGCAGTTACTCCATCACAGGGGGGAATGAGCAGTTCTTC.

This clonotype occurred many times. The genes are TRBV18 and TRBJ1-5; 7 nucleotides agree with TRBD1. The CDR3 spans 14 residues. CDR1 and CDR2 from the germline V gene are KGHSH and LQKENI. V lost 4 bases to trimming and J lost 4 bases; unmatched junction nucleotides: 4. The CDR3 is CASSLNRGNQPQHF. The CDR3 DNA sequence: TGTGCCAGCTCACTGAACAGGGGAAATCAGCCCCAGCATTTT.

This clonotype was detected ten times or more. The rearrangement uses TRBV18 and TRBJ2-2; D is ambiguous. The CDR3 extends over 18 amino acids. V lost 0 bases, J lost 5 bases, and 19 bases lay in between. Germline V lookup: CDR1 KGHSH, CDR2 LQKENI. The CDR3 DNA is TGTGCCAGCTCACCACCCCACTCTACGGACGCTTTGACCGGGGAGCTGTTTTTT. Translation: CASSPPHSTDALTGELFF.

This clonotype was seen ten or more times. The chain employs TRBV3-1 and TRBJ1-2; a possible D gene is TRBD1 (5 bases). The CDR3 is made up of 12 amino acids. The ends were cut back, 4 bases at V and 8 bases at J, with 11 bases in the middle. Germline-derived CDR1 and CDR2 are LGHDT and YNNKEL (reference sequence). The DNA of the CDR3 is TGTGCCAGCAGCCGGCTCAGGGACGGCTACACCTTC. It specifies CASSRLRDGYTF. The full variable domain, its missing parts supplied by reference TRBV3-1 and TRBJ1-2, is DTAVSQTPKYLVTQMGNDKSIKCEQNLGHDTMYWYKQDSKKFLKIMFSYNNKELIINETVPNRFSPKSPDKAHLNLHINSLELGDSAVYFCASSRLRDGYTFGSGTRLTVV.

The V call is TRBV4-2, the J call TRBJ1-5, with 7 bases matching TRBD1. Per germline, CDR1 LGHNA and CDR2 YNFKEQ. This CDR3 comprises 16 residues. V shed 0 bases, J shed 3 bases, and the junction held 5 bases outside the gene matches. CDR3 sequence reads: CASSQETGVVNQPQHF. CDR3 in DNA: TGTGCCAGCAGCCAAGAAACAGGGGTCGTCAATCAGCCCCAGCATTTT.

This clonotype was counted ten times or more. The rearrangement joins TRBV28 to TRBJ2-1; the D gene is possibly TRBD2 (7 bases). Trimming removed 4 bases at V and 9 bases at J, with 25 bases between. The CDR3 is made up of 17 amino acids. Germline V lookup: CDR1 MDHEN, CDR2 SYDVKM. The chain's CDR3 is CASSSMGLGGHRSEQFF. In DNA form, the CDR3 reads TGTGCCAGCAGTTCCATGGGGCTGGGGGGGCATCGCAGTGAGCAGTTCTTC.

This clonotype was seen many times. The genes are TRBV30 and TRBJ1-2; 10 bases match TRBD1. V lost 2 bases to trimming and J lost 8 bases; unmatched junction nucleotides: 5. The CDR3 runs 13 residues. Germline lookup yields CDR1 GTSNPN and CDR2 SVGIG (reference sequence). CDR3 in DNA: TGTGCCTGGAGTCCCGGGACAGGGGCCGGCTACACCTTC. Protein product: CAWSPGTGAGYTF.

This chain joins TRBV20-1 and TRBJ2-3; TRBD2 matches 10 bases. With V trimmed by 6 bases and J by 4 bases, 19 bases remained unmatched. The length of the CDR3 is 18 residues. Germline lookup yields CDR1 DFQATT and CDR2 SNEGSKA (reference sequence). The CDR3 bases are TGCAGTGCAAGTGGCCTCCTTCAAGCGGGAGGGCCGGCAGATACGCAGTATTTT. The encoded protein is CSASGLLQAGGPADTQYF.

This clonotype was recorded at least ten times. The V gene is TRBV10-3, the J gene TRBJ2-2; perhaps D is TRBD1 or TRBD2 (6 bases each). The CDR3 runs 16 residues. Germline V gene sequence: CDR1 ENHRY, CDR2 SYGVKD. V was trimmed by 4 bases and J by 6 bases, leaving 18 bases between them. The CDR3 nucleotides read TGTGCCATCAGTGGGGTCGGGGGCTTTGGATCCGGGGAGCTGTTTTTT. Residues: CAISGVGGFGSGELFF.

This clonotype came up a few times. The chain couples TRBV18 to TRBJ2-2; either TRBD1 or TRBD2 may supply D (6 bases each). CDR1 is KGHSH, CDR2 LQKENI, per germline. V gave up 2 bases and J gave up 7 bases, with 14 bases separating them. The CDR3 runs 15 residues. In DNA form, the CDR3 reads TGTGCCAGCTCACCATACGGGGGCGACAGCGGGGAGCTGTTTTTT. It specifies CASSPYGGDSGELFF.